These 26 T cell receptor beta chains came from one sample sequenced in a study of persistence of HIV-infected CD4 T cells. Nonspecific anti-CD3/anti-CD28 bead stimulation represents the broad CD4+ T cell repertoire. CD4+ T cells upregulating both CD40 ligand and CD69 were sorted as responding cells. Sequencing used immunoSEQ version 4 in survey mode. Only in-frame clones appear in the TCRdb table, and some are missing; sequencing was by immunoSEQ multiplex PCR. Here the sample spans approximately 45,000 clones, about 87% being singletons. These receptors lack a known antigen. The sample in question was CD4+ T cells sorted from PBMCs after approximately 19-hour stimulation, obtained from a patient who received antiretroviral therapy. These receptor sequences come from an adult woman with HIV who was CMV-seropositive.

Here the CDR3 reads CASSDGRSNQPQHF. For the CDR3, the DNA is TGTGCCAGCAGTGATGGCAGGAGCAATCAGCCCCAGCATTTT. The rearrangement uses TRBV2 and TRBJ1-5; D unresolved. CDR1 is SNHLY and CDR2 is FYNNEI in the germline V gene. CDR3 length: 14 residues. V lost 3 bases and J lost 1, with 7 bases in between.

The chain joins TRBV21-1 to TRBJ2-1. TRBV21-1 constitutes a pseudogene. This CDR3 region has 13 residues. Here the CDR3 reads CASSNYLRGEQFF. Written as DNA, the CDR3 is TGTGCCAGCAGCAACTACCTGAGGGGAGAGCAGTTCTTC.

This clone has just a few counts. The rearrangement links TRBV6-5 to TRBJ2-2, with 9 positions matching TRBD1. The CDR3 is 14 residues long. The trim removed 5 bases at V and 6 bases at J, leaving 4 bases unmatched. Germline values: CDR1 MNHEY, CDR2 SVGAGI. The CDR3 sequence is CASSTGGEAGELFF. CDR3 DNA: TGTGCCAGCAGTACAGGGGGCGAAGCCGGGGAGCTGTTTTTT.

The chain recombines TRBV12-3 or TRBV12-4 with TRBJ2-1; possibly TRBD1 for D (5 bases). V was shortened by 6 bases and J by 3 bases, with 9 bases between the two germline ends. The CDR3 has 13 residues. The CDR3 is CASRIDSYNEQFF. The CDR3 nucleotides read TGTGCCAGCAGAATCGACAGCTACAATGAGCAGTTCTTC.

This sequence joins TRBV2 and TRBJ1-5; a possible D gene is TRBD1 (6 bases). V was trimmed by 6 bases and J by 2 bases, leaving 14 bases between them. The germline V gene encodes CDR1 SNHLY and CDR2 FYNNEI. This CDR3 spans 15 amino acids. CDR3 nucleotide sequence: TGTGCCAGCAGCCCACAGGGAGGAGGCAATCAGCCCCAGCATTTT. This codes for CASSPQGGGNQPQHF.

The chain couples TRBV2 to TRBJ1-5; TRBD1 matches 8 bases. The CDR3 is 15 residues long. Germline values: CDR1 SNHLY, CDR2 FYNNEI. The V gene end was trimmed by 6 bases and the J gene end by 0 bases; junction bases not matched to a gene: 4. This CDR3 is CASRADRVSNQPQHF. The CDR3, as DNA: TGTGCCAGCAGGGCGGACAGGGTTAGCAATCAGCCCCAGCATTTT. The full variable domain, its missing parts supplied by reference TRBV2 and TRBJ1-5, is EPEVTQTPSHQVTQMGQEVILRCVPISNHLYFYWYRQILGQKVEFLVSFYNNEISEKSEIFDDQFSVERPDGSNFTLKIRSTKLEDSAMYFCASRADRVSNQPQHFGDGTRLSIL.

The V call is TRBV6-1, the J call TRBJ1-5; D possibly corresponds to TRBD1 (5 bases). Per the germline V gene, CDR1 is MNHNS and CDR2 is SASEGT. The V and J ends lost 0 bases and 4 bases respectively, with 22 bases between them. This CDR3 contains 19 residues. CDR3 coding DNA: TGTGCCAGCAGTGAAGCGCTTGGTTGGAGGGGTGGGAGGAATCAGCCCCAGCATTTT. It codes for CASSEALGWRGGRNQPQHF.

The chain uses TRBV19 and TRBJ1-6, with D possibly matching TRBD1 (5 bases). The germline CDR1 and CDR2 sequences are LNHDA and SQIVND (reference sequence). The germline V and J ends were trimmed by 3 bases and 10 bases, with 13 bases remaining between them. CDR3 length: 14 residues. CDR3 in DNA: TGTGCCAGTAGTATCACCCCGAGGGGATCACCCCTCCACTTT. Its translation is CASSITPRGSPLHF. Filled out from reference TRBV19 and TRBJ1-6, the complete variable domain reads DGGITQSPKYLFRKEGQNVTLSCEQNLNHDAMYWYRQDPGQGLRLIYYSQIVNDFQKGDIAEGYSVSREKKESFPLTVTSAQKNPTAFYLCASSITPRGSPLHFGNGTRLTVT.

The V gene is TRBV7-9, the J gene TRBJ1-2; a possible D gene is TRBD1 (6 bases). The CDR3 contains 14 residues. The germline V and J ends were trimmed by 5 bases and 2 bases, with 12 bases remaining between them. Looked up from germline, CDR1 is SEHNR and CDR2 is FQNEAQ (reference sequence). CDR3 amino acids: CASSPPGENYGYTF. The CDR3, as DNA: TGTGCCAGCAGCCCCCCAGGGGAGAACTATGGCTACACCTTC. The full variable domain, in which reference TRBV7-9 and TRBJ1-2 provide the parts outside the CDR3, is DTGVSQNPRHKITKRGQNVTFRCDPISEHNRLYWYRQTLGQGPEFLTYFQNEAQLEKSRLLSDRFSAERPKGSFSTLEIQRTEQGDSAMYLCASSPPGENYGYTFGSGTRLTVV.

The chain uses TRBV5-1 and TRBJ2-5, with D possibly being TRBD2 (5 bases). V lost 3 bases and J 3 bases, leaving 12 bases between the germline ends. Germline CDR1 is SGHRS and CDR2 is YFSETQ. The CDR3 runs to 14 residues. The CDR3 is CASSYGLEKETQYF. In DNA form, the CDR3 reads TGCGCCAGCAGCTACGGACTGGAGAAAGAGACCCAGTACTTC.

V and J are TRBV5-6 and TRBJ1-5; unclear D gene. The germline CDR1 and CDR2 sequences are SGHDT and YYEEEE. Between the trimmed V and J ends, which lost 3 bases and 4 bases, there was a span of 20 bases. CDR3 size: 17 residues. CDR3 sequence reads: CASSSHPTGRKNQPQHF. CDR3 in DNA: TGTGCCAGCAGCTCTCACCCTACGGGCCGTAAAAATCAGCCCCAGCATTTT.

This chain uses TRBV6-5 with TRBJ1-2, with D uncertain. The CDR3 contains 13 residues. The V gene's germline CDR1 is MNHEY and CDR2 SVGAGI. V shed 2 bases and J shed 7 bases, with 11 bases lying between them. CDR3 sequence (DNA): TGTGCCAGCAGTTACGAGGGAACTGCTGGCTACACCTTC. As protein: CASSYEGTAGYTF.

In this sample, this clone turned up once. The chain has TRBV5-1 and TRBJ2-7; 9 bases map to TRBD2. Germline-derived CDR1 and CDR2 are SGHRS and YFSETQ. This CDR3 is 15 amino acids long. Unmatched junction bases numbered 3, after V lost 0 bases and J lost 2 bases. CDR3 amino acids: CASSLERGVPYEQYF. DNA of the CDR3: TGCGCCAGCAGCTTGGAGCGGGGGGTGCCCTACGAGCAGTACTTC.

The gene calls are TRBV24-1 and TRBJ2-3; 12 positions match TRBD1. CDR1 and CDR2 (germline): KGHDR, SFDVKD. V lost 5 bases to trimming and J lost 4 bases; unmatched junction nucleotides: 6. The CDR3 consists of 16 residues. CDR3 loop: CATSGTGTGGADTQYF. The CDR3 DNA reads as TGTGCCACCAGTGGAACGGGGACAGGGGGCGCAGATACGCAGTATTTT.

This clone showed up just once. The gene calls are TRBV5-4 and TRBJ1-2; 7 bases line up with TRBD1. The CDR3 runs 13 residues. Per germline, CDR1 SGHNT and CDR2 YYREEE (reference sequence). V lost 5 bases to trimming and J lost 6 bases; unmatched junction nucleotides: 7. For the CDR3, the DNA is TGTGCCAGCAGTTTACAGGGGCCGAATGGCTACACCTTC. Protein sequence: CASSLQGPNGYTF. Together with reference TRBV5-4 and TRBJ1-2, the CDR3 gives the full variable domain: ETGVTQSPTHLIKTRGQQVTLRCSSQSGHNTVSWYQQALGQGPQFIFQYYREEENGRGNFPPRFSGLQFPNYSSELNVNALELDDSALYLCASSLQGPNGYTFGSGTRLTVV.

The chain couples TRBV5-1 to TRBJ1-2; D unclear. Germline V gene lookup returns CDR1 SGHRS and CDR2 YFSETQ. V was trimmed by 0 bases and J by 6 bases, leaving 9 bases between them. CDR3 length: 13 residues. CDR3 coding DNA: TGCGCCAGCAGCTTGGAGGTAGAGGATGGCTACACCTTC. Protein sequence: CASSLEVEDGYTF.

V is TRBV5-4 and J is TRBJ1-2; 9 nucleotides agree with TRBD1. Germline CDR1 SGHNT, CDR2 YYREEE (reference sequence). V lost 10 bases, J lost 5 bases, and 9 bases stayed unmatched. There are 13 residues in the CDR3. CDR3 sequence (DNA): TGTGCCTTAAAGACAGGGGGAGAATATGGCTACACCTTC. Encoded protein: CALKTGGEYGYTF.

J is TRBJ2-7 and V is TRBV7-2; possibly TRBD1 or TRBD2 for D (5 bases each). V lost 4 bases to trimming and J lost 0 bases, with 10 bases between them. Germline V gene lookup returns CDR1 SGHTA and CDR2 FQGNSA. The CDR3 spans 14 residues. The DNA for the CDR3 is TGTGCCAGCAGCTCGGGACGGCGCTCCTACGAGCAGTACGTC. It encodes CASSSGRRSYEQYV.

The chain combines TRBV7-3 with TRBJ2-6, with no clear D. Trimming took 1 base from V and 0 from J, leaving 4 bases between them. Germline V gene lookup returns CDR1 SGHTA and CDR2 FQGTGA. This CDR3 is built from 15 residues. The CDR3 sequence is CASSLNPSGANVLTF. The DNA of the CDR3 is TGTGCCAGCAGCTTAAATCCCTCTGGGGCCAACGTCCTGACTTTC.

This clone appeared a few times. The genes are TRBV19 and TRBJ2-2; TRBD1 matches 10 bases. V lost 4 bases to trimming and J lost 1 base; unmatched junction nucleotides: 6. The length of the CDR3 is 17 residues. From germline, CDR1 is LNHDA and CDR2 SQIVND (reference sequence). The CDR3 loop reads CASSTDRGIRNTGELFF. The CDR3 DNA follows: TGTGCCAGTAGTACGGACAGGGGGATCAGGAACACCGGGGAGCTGTTTTTT.

About this clone: The conserved final phenylalanine or tryptophan is absent from the CDR3, which likely points to a read error. It is unclear where the CDR3 begins or ends on the DNA, so no DNA is shown, and the CDR3 is as TCRdb lists it. V gene TRBV5-1 combines with J gene TRBJ1-1. Germline-derived CDR1 and CDR2 are SGHRS and YFSETQ. With termini counted, the CDR3 has 13 amino acids. CDR3: CASSFEPTTGRFI.

In this sample, this clone turned up a few times. The chain couples TRBV15 to TRBJ2-1; 10 positions agree with TRBD1. After removal of 3 bases from V and 6 bases from J, the junction contained 8 bases not matched to a gene. Germline V gives CDR1 LNHNV, CDR2 YYDKDF (reference sequence). CDR3 length: 16 residues. Here the CDR3 reads CATSRRVGQGFNEQFF. The CDR3 DNA sequence: TGTGCCACCAGCAGGCGAGTGGGACAGGGGTTCAATGAGCAGTTCTTC.

This chain connects TRBV5-6 to TRBJ2-1; D gene unclear. CDR3 length: 13 residues. The V gene's germline CDR1 is SGHDT and CDR2 YYEEEE. V lost 4 bases and J 9 bases, leaving 14 bases between the germline ends. CDR3 nucleotide sequence: TGTGCCAGCAGCAGGACCGTTGTCGGTGAGCAGTTCTTC. Translation gives CASSRTVVGEQFF. The variable domain in full, completed from reference TRBV5-6 and TRBJ2-1, reads DAGVTQSPTHLIKTRGQQVTLRCSPKSGHDTVSWYQQALGQGPQFIFQYYEEEERQRGNFPDRFSGHQFPNYSSELNVNALLLGDSALYLCASSRTVVGEQFFGPGTRLTVL.

The chain is built from TRBV10-3 and TRBJ2-1; no reliable D call. From germline, CDR1 is ENHRY and CDR2 SYGVKD. This CDR3 has 15 residues. V lost 9 bases, J lost 0 bases, and 15 bases lay in between. Written as DNA, the CDR3 is TGTGCCATTGCTGACCCGGGCCTCTCCTACAATGAGCAGTTCTTC. As protein: CAIADPGLSYNEQFF.

The chain employs TRBV23-1 and TRBJ1-5, with a weak D call TRBD1 (5 bases). TRBV23-1 is flagged as an ORF with uncertain function. The CDR3 sequence is 17 residues long. V was clipped by 10 bases and J by 0 bases, with 22 bases between them. The CDR3 nucleotides are TGCGCCATCCAAAACCTCCTCACAGGTGATAGCAATCAGCCCCAGCATTTT. Translated: CAIQNLLTGDSNQPQHF.

This chain uses TRBV10-3 with TRBJ2-7; D gene ambiguous. The V end was cut by 2 bases, the J end by 4 bases, with 3 bases between. Germline V gene data show CDR1 as ENHRY and CDR2 as SYGVKD. The CDR3 runs 11 residues. This CDR3 reads CAISEGYEQYF. For the CDR3, the DNA is TGTGCCATCAGTGAGGGGTACGAGCAGTACTTC.